Listed below are T cell receptor beta chains from one sample, sequenced in a study of regulatory T cells in long-lasting Graves disease. One entry per CDR3 protein results from TCRdb running MiXCR on the multiplex PCR reads. Among under 400,000 distinct CDR3 sequences, around 17% were seen once, and the ten largest hold about 32%. These data were also filed under a second study, of T cells in Graves' hyperthyroidism and ophthalmopathy.

Sequences were derived from peripheral blood mononuclear cells (PBMCs), sampled at new diagnosis, from a patient treated with antithyroid drugs. The receptor source for this set is a man aged 35 to 55 with Graves disease. CDR3s include the opening cysteine and the closing phenylalanine or tryptophan. The D gene is left open where the match is weak. For some rows the clone size is stated as once, few or many, or as a class when expanded; others skip it.

size	J	V	D	DNA	CDR3
many	TRBJ2-5	TRBV5-1	.	TGCGCCAGCAGCTTGCGGACCATCATAGAGACCCAGTACTTC	CASSLRTIIETQYF
.	TRBJ1-6	TRBV29-1	.	TGCAGCGTTGAAGGTGACGGACCTAATTCACCCCTCCACTTT	CSVEGDGPNSPLHF
many	TRBJ2-1	TRBV7-2	TRBD1	TGTGCCAGCAGCTTAGCCGGGACAGGGAGTAGAAATGAGCAGTTCTTC	CASSLAGTGSRNEQFF
.	TRBJ2-2	TRBV19	TRBD1	TGTGCCAGTAGTATTGGACAGGGGATCACCGGGGAGCTGTTTTTT	CASSIGQGITGELFF
many	TRBJ1-1	TRBV28	TRBD1	TGTGCCAGCAGTTTATACAGGGGAATGAACACTGAAGCTTTCTTT	CASSLYRGMNTEAFF
.	TRBJ2-5	TRBV12-3/TRBV12-4	.	TGTGCCAGCAGTTTTTTATCAGGGACCCAGTACTTC	CASSFLSGTQYF
many	TRBJ2-7	TRBV27	TRBD2	TGTGCCAGCAGGGCCCTAGCGGGGGGGCCCGGGCAGCAGTACTTC	CASRALAGGPGQQYF
many	TRBJ2-3	TRBV20-1	TRBD2	TGCAGTGCCACCCCAGCGGGGGGATCTGAAGATACGCAGTATTTT	CSATPAGGSEDTQYF
few	TRBJ1-5	TRBV7-8	TRBD1	TGTGCCAGCAGCCAAGGACAGGGGGGTCAGCCCCAGCATTTT	CASSQGQGGQPQHF
few	TRBJ1-3	TRBV30	TRBD1	TGTGCCTGGAGAATACAAGGGGGCACAAACACCATATATTTT	CAWRIQGGTNTIYF
.	TRBJ2-5	TRBV12-3/TRBV12-4	.	TGTGCCAGCAGTCTACCGGGAGCCGGTACCCAGTACTTC	CASSLPGAGTQYF
many	TRBJ1-1	TRBV5-4	TRBD1	TGTGCCAGCAGCGAGGACAGGGGGAGCACTGAAGCTTTCTTT	CASSEDRGSTEAFF
few	TRBJ1-4	TRBV14	TRBD1	TGTGCCAGCAGTCGGACAGGGGCTGTCGAAAAACTGTTTTTT	CASSRTGAVEKLFF
many	TRBJ2-7	TRBV28	.	TGTGCCAGCAGTTTAAGAGGATACGAGCAGTACTTC	CASSLRGYEQYF
few	TRBJ2-2	TRBV7-3	TRBD1	TGTGCCACCCACAGGGGCGGAACCGGGGAGCTGTTTTTT	CATHRGGTGELFF
many	TRBJ2-7	TRBV27	TRBD2	TGTGCCAGCAGTTTAGTCAGCGGGGGGGCCTACGAGCAGTACTTC	CASSLVSGGAYEQYF
many	TRBJ1-1	TRBV3-1	.	TGTGCCAGCAGTTACAACTTAATACAGGAAACTGAAGCTTTCTTT	CASSYNLIQETEAFF
few	TRBJ2-3	TRBV27	TRBD2	TGTGCCAGCAGTTTATTTGGGCTTAGCGGGGGGGCTAGCACAGATACGCAGTATTTT	CASSLFGLSGGASTDTQYF
few	TRBJ2-3	TRBV29-1	TRBD1	TGCACCTCAGGGGGAGCTAGCACAGATACGCAGTATTTT	CTSGGASTDTQYF
many	TRBJ2-5	TRBV5-4	TRBD2	TGTGCCAGCAGCCCAGAACCTAGCGGGGGGTACCAAGAGACCCAGTACTTC	CASSPEPSGGYQETQYF